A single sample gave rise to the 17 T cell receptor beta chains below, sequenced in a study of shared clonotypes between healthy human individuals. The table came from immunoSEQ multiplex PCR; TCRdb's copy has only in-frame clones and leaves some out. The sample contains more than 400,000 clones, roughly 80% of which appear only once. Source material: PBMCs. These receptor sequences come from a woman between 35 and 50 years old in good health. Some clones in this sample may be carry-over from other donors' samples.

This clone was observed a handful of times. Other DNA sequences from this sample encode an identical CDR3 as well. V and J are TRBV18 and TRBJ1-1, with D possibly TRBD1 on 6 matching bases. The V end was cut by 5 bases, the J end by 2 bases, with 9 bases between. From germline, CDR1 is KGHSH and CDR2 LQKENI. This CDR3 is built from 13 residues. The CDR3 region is CASSTDRNTEAFF. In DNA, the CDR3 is TGTGCCAGCTCAACGGACAGAAACACTGAAGCTTTCTTT.

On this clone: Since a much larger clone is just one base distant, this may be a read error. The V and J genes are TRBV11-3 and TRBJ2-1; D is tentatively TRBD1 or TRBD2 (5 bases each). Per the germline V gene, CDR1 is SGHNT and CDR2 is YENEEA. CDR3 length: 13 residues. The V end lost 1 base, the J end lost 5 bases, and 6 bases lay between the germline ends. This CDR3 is CASSLGGDNEQFF. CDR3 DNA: TGTGCCAGCAGCTTAGGAGGGGACAATGAGCAGTTCTTC.

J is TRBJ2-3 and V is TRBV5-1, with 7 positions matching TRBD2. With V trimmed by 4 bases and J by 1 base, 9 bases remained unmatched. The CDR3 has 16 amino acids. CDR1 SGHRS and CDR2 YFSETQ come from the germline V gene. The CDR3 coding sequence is TGCGCCAGCAGCGCCCCACTAGCGACACGCACAGATACGCAGTATTTT. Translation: CASSAPLATRTDTQYF. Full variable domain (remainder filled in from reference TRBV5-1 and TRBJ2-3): KAGVTQTPRYLIKTRGQQVTLSCSPISGHRSVSWYQQTPGQGLQFLFEYFSETQRNKGNFPGRFSGRQFSNSRSEMNVSTLELGDSALYLCASSAPLATRTDTQYFGPGTRLTVL.

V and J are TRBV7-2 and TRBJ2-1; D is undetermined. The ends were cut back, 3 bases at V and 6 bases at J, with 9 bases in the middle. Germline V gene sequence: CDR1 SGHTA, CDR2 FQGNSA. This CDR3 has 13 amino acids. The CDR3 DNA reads TGTGCCAGCAGCTTGTCTGGTTTCAATGAGCAGTTCTTC. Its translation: CASSLSGFNEQFF.

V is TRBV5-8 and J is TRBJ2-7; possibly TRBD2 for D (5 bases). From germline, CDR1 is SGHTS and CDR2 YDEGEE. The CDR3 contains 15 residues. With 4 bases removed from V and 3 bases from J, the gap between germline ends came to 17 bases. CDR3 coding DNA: TGTGCCAGCAGCCGTCCCAGGACCAGCGGCTACGAGCAGTACTTC. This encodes CASSRPRTSGYEQYF.

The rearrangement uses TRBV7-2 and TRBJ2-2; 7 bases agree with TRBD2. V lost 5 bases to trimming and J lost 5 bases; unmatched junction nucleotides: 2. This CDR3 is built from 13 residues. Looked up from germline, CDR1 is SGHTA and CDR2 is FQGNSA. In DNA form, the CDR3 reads TGTGCCAGCAGCCCGCGGGGGACCGGGGAGCTGTTTTTT. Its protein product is CASSPRGTGELFF.

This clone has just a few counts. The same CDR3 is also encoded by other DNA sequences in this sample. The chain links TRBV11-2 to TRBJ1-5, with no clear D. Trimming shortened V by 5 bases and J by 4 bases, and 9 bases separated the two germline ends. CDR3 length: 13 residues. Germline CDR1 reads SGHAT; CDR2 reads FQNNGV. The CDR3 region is CASSPGQNQPQHF. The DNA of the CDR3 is TGTGCCAGCAGCCCTGGGCAGAATCAGCCCCAGCATTTT.

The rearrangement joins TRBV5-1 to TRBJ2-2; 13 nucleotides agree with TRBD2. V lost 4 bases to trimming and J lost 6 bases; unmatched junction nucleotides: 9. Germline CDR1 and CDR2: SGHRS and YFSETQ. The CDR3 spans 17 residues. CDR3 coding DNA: TGCGCCAGCAGCAATACTAGCGGGAGGGCCCGCGCCGGGGAGCTGTTTTTT. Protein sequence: CASSNTSGRARAGELFF. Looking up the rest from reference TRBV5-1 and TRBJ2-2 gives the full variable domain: KAGVTQTPRYLIKTRGQQVTLSCSPISGHRSVSWYQQTPGQGLQFLFEYFSETQRNKGNFPGRFSGRQFSNSRSEMNVSTLELGDSALYLCASSNTSGRARAGELFFGEGSRLTVL.

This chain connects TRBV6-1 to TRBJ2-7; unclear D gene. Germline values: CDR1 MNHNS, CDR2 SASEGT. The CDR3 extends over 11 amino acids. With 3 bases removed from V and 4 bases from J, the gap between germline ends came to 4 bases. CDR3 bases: TGTGCCAGCAGTGACTCATACGAGCAGTACTTC. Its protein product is CASSDSYEQYF.

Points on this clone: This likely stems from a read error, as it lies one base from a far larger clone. For the CDR3, the DNA is TGCGCCAGCAGCTTGGGGGCAGATACGCAGTATTTT. The encoded protein is CASSLGADTQYF. This chain links TRBV5-1 with TRBJ2-3, with unresolved D. This CDR3 contains 12 residues. Germline lookup yields CDR1 SGHRS and CDR2 YFSETQ. V was clipped by 0 bases and J by 4 bases, with 3 bases between them.

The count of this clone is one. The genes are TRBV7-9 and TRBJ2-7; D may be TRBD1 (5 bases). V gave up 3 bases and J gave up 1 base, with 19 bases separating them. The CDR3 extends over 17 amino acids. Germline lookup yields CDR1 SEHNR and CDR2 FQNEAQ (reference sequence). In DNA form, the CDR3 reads TGTGCCAGCAGCTTGTACAAGGGGCAGGGTAGGTCCTACGAGCAGTACTTC. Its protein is CASSLYKGQGRSYEQYF. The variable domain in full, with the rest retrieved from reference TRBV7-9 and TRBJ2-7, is DTGVSQNPRHKITKRGQNVTFRCDPISEHNRLYWYRQTLGQGPEFLTYFQNEAQLEKSRLLSDRFSAERPKGSFSTLEIQRTEQGDSAMYLCASSLYKGQGRSYEQYFGPGTRLTVT.

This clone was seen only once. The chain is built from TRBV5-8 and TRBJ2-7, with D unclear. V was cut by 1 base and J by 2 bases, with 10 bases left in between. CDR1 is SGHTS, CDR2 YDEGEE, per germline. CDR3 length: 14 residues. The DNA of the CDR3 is TGTGCCAGCAGCTTGTTTGGAACCACCTACGAGCAGTACTTC. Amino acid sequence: CASSLFGTTYEQYF. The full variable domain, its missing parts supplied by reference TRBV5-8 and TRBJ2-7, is EAGVTQSPTHLIKTRGQQATLRCSPISGHTSVYWYQQALGLGLQFLLWYDEGEERNRGNFPPRFSGRQFPNYSSELNVNALELEDSALYLCASSLFGTTYEQYFGPGTRLTVT.

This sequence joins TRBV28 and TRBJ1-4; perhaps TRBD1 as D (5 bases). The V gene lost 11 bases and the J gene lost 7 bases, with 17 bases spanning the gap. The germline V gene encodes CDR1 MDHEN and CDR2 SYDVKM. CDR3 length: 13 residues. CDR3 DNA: TGTGCCTGGGGGGAGGGCAGTACTGAAAAACTGTTTTTT. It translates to CAWGEGSTEKLFF.

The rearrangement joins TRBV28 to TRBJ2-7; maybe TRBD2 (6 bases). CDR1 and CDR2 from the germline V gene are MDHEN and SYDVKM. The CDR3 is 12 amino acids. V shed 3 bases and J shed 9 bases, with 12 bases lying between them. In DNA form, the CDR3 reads TGTGCCAGCAGTTTCCTGACTAGGGGGCAGTACTTC. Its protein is CASSFLTRGQYF.

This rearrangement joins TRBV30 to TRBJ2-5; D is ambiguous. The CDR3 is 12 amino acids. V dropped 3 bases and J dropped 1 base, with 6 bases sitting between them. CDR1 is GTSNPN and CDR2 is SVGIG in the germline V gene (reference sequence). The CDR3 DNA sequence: TGTGCCTGGAGCGGTCTCCAAGAGACCCAGTACTTC. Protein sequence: CAWSGLQETQYF.

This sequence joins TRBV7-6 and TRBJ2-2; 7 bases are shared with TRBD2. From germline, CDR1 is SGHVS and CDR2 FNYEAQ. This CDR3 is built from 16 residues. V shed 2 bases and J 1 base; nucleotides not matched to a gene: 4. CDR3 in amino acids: CASSLYGGRNTGELFF. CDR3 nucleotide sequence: TGTGCCAGCAGCTTATATGGCGGGAGGAACACCGGGGAGCTGTTTTTT. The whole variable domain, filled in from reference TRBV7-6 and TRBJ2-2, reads GAGVSQSPRYKVTKRGQDVALRCDPISGHVSLYWYRQALGQGPEFLTYFNYEAQQDKSGLPNDRFSAERPEGSISTLTIQRTEQRDSAMYRCASSLYGGRNTGELFFGEGSRLTVL.

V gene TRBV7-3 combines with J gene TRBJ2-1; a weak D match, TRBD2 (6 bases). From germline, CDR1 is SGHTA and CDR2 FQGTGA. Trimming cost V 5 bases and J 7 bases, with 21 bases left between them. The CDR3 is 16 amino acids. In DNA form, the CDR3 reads TGTGCCAGCAGCCCGCTACGGGGGACTGCGGGGAATGAGCAGTTCTTC. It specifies CASSPLRGTAGNEQFF. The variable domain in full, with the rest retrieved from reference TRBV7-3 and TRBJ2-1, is GAGVSQTPSNKVTEKGKYVELRCDPISGHTALYWYRQSLGQGPEFLIYFQGTGAADDSGLPNDRFFAVRPEGSVSTLKIQRTERGDSAVYLCASSPLRGTAGNEQFFGPGTRLTVL.